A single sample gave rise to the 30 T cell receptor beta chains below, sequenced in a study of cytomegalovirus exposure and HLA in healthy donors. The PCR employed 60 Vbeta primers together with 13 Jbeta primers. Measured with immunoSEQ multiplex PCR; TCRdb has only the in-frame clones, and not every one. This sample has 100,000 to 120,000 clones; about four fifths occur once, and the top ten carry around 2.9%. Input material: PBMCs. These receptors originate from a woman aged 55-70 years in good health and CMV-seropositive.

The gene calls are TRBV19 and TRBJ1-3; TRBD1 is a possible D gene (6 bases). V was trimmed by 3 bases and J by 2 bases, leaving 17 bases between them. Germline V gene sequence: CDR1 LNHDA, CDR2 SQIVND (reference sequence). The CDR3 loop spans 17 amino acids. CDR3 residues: CASSIPGKQGTGNTIYF. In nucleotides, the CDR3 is TGTGCCAGTAGTATCCCGGGAAAGCAGGGGACTGGAAACACCATATATTTT. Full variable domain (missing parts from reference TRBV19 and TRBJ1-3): DGGITQSPKYLFRKEGQNVTLSCEQNLNHDAMYWYRQDPGQGLRLIYYSQIVNDFQKGDIAEGYSVSREKKESFPLTVTSAQKNPTAFYLCASSIPGKQGTGNTIYFGEGSWLTVV.

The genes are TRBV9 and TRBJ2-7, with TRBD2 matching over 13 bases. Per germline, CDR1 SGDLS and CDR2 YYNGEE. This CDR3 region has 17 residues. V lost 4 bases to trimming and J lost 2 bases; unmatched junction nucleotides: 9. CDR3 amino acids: CASSPGLAGASTYEQYF. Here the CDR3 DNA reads TGTGCCAGCAGCCCCGGACTAGCGGGAGCTTCGACCTACGAGCAGTACTTC.

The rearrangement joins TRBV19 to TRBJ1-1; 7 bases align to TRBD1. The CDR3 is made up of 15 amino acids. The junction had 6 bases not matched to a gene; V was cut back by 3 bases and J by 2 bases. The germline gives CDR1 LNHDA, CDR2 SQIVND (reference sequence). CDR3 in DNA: TGTGCCAGTAGTATGGGGGGACAGATCAACACTGAAGCTTTCTTT. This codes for CASSMGGQINTEAFF.

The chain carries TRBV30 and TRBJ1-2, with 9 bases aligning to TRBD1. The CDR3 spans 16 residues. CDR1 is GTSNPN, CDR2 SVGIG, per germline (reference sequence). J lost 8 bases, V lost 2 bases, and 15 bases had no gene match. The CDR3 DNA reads TGTGCCTGGAGTCGCTTAGCCCGGGACAGGGTTGGCGGCTACACCTTC. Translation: CAWSRLARDRVGGYTF.

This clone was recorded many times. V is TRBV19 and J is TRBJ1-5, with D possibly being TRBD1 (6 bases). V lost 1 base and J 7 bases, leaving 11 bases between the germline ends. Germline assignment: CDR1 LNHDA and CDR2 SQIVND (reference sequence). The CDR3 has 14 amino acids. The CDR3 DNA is TGTGCCAGTAGTATAGTTCCAGGGGCCCAGCCCCAGCATTTT. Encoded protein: CASSIVPGAQPQHF.

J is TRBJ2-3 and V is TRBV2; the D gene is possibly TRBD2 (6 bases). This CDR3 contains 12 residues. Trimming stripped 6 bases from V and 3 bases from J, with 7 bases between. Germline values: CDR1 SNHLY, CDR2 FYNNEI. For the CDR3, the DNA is TGTGCCAGCAGGCTAGCGACAGATACGCAGTATTTT. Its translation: CASRLATDTQYF.

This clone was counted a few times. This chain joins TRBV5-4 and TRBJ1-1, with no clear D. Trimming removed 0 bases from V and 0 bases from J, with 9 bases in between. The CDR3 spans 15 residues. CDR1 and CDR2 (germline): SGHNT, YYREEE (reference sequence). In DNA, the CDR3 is TGTGCCAGCAGCTTGGGCGGGGTAATGAACACTGAAGCTTTCTTT. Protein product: CASSLGGVMNTEAFF.

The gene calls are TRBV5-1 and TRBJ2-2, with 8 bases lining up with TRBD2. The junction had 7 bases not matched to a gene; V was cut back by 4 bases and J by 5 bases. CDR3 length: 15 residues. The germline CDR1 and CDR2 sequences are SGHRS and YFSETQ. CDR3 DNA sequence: TGCGCCAGCAGCCCCCGCCCGGGAGGGACCGGGGAGCTGTTTTTT. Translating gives CASSPRPGGTGELFF.

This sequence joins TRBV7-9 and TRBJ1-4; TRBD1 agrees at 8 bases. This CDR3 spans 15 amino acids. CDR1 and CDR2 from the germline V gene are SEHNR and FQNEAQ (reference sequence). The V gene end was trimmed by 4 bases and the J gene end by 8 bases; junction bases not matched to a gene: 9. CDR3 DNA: TGTGCCAGCAGCTCATCAGGGGGCTACGCCGAAAAACTGTTTTTT. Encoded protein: CASSSSGGYAEKLFF. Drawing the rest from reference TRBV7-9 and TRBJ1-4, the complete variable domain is DTGVSQNPRHKITKRGQNVTFRCDPISEHNRLYWYRQTLGQGPEFLTYFQNEAQLEKSRLLSDRFSAERPKGSFSTLEIQRTEQGDSAMYLCASSSSGGYAEKLFFGSGTQLSVL.

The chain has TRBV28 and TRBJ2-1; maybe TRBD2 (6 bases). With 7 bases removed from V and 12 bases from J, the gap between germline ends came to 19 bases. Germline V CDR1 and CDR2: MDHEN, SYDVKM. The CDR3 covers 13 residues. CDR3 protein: CASTPPSEGWQFF. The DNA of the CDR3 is TGTGCCAGCACCCCTCCCTCGGAGGGATGGCAGTTCTTC.

The CDR3 region is CASSLNSRVAYNEQFF. CDR3 sequence (DNA): TGTGCCAGCAGTTTAAATTCCAGGGTGGCGTACAATGAGCAGTTCTTC. The genes are TRBV27 and TRBJ2-1; D perhaps matches TRBD1 (5 bases). Germline CDR1 MNHEY, CDR2 SMNVEV (reference sequence). CDR3 size: 16 residues. Trimming stripped 2 bases from V and 4 bases from J, with 15 bases between.

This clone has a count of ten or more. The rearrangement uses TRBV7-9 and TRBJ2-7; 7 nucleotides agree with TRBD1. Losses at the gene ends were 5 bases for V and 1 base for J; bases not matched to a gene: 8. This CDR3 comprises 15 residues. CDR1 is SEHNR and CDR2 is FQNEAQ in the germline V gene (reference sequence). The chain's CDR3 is CASSPQGTDSYEQYF. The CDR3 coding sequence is TGTGCCAGCAGCCCACAGGGGACCGATTCCTACGAGCAGTACTTC.

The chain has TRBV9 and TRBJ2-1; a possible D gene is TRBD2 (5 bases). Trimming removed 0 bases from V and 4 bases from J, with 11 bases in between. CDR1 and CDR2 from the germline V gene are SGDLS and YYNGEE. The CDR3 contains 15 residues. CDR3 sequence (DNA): TGTGCCAGCAGCGTAGGATGGGGAGAGTACAATGAGCAGTTCTTC. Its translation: CASSVGWGEYNEQFF.

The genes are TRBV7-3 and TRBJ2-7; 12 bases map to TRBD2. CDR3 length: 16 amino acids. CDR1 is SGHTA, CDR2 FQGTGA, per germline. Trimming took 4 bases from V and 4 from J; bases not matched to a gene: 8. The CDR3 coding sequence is TGTGCCAGCAGCTCGAAGACTAGCGGGAGTCTGTACGAGCAGTACTTC. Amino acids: CASSSKTSGSLYEQYF.

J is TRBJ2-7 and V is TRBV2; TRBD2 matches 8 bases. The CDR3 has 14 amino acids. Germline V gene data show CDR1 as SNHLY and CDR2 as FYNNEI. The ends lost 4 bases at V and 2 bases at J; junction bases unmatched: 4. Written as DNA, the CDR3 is TGTGCCAGCAGTGGGGAGCGGGGGCCCTACGAGCAGTACTTC. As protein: CASSGERGPYEQYF.

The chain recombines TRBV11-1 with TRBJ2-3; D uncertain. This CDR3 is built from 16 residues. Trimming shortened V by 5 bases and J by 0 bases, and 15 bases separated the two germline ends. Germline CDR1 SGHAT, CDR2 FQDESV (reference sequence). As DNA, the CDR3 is TGTGCCAGCAGCCCCCTTTTGGGCGCAAGCACAGATACGCAGTATTTT. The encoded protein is CASSPLLGASTDTQYF.

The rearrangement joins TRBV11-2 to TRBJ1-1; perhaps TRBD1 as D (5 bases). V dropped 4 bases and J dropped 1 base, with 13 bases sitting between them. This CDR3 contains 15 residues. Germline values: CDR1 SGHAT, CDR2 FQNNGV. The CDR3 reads CASSSYQGSNTEAFF. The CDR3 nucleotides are TGTGCCAGCAGCTCGTACCAGGGATCGAACACTGAAGCTTTCTTT.

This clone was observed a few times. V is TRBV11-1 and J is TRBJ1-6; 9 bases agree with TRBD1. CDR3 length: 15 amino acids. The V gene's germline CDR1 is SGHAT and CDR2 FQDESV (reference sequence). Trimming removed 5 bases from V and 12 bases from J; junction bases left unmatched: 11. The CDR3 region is CASSDVRTGVVPLHF. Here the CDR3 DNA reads TGTGCCAGCAGCGATGTAAGGACAGGGGTTGTACCCCTCCACTTT.

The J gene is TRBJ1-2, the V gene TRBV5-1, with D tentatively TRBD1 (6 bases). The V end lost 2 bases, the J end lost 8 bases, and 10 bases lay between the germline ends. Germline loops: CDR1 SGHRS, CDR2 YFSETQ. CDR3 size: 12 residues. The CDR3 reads CASSFGQLGYTF. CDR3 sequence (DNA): TGCGCCAGCAGCTTCGGACAGTTGGGCTACACCTTC. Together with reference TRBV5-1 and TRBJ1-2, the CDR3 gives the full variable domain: KAGVTQTPRYLIKTRGQQVTLSCSPISGHRSVSWYQQTPGQGLQFLFEYFSETQRNKGNFPGRFSGRQFSNSRSEMNVSTLELGDSALYLCASSFGQLGYTFGSGTRLTVV.

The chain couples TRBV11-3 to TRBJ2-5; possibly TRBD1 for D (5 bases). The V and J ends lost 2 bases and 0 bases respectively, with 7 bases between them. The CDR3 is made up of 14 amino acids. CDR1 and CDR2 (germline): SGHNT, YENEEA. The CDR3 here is CASSLQGNQETQYF. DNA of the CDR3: TGTGCCAGCAGCTTACAGGGAAACCAAGAGACCCAGTACTTC. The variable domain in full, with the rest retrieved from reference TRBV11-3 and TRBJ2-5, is EAGVVQSPRYKIIEKKQPVAFWCNPISGHNTLYWYLQNLGQGPELLIRYENEEAVDDSQLPKDRFSAERLKGVDSTLKIQPAELGDSAVYLCASSLQGNQETQYFGPGTRLLVL.

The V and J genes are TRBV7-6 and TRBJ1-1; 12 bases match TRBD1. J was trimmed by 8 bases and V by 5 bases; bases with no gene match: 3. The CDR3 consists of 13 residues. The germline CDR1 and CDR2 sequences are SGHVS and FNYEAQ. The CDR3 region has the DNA TGTGCCAGCAGCCAGGGACAGGGGGCAGAAGCTTTCTTT. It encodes CASSQGQGAEAFF.

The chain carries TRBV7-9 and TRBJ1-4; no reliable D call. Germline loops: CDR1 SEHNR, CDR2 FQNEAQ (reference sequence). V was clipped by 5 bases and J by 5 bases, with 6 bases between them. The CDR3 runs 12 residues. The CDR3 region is CASSDSNEKLFF. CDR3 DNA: TGTGCCAGCAGCGACTCAAATGAAAAACTGTTTTTT. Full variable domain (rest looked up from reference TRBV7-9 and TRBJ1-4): DTGVSQNPRHKITKRGQNVTFRCDPISEHNRLYWYRQTLGQGPEFLTYFQNEAQLEKSRLLSDRFSAERPKGSFSTLEIQRTEQGDSAMYLCASSDSNEKLFFGSGTQLSVL.

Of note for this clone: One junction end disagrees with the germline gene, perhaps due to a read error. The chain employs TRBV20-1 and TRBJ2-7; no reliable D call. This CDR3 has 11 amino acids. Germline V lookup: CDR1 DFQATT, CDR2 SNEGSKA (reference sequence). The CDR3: CSASVGKAIHF. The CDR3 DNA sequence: TGCAGTGCTAGCGTGGGCAAAGCAATCCACTTC.

The CDR3 DNA follows: TGTGCCAGCAGTCCCCACCCAGCGGGAGGACGGGGGGATACGCAGTATTTT. Amino acid sequence: CASSPHPAGGRGDTQYF. The chain combines TRBV28 with TRBJ2-3, with TRBD2 identical over 9 bases. CDR1 is MDHEN, CDR2 SYDVKM, per germline. Losses at the gene ends were 5 bases for V and 6 bases for J; bases not matched to a gene: 15. CDR3 size: 17 residues.

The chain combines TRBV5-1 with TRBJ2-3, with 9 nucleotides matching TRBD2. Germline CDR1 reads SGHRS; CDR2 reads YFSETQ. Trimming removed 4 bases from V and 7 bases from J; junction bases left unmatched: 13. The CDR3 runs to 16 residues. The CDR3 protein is CASSPGLAGDGNTQYF. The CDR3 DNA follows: TGCGCCAGCAGCCCGGGGTTAGCGGGAGACGGAAATACGCAGTATTTT.

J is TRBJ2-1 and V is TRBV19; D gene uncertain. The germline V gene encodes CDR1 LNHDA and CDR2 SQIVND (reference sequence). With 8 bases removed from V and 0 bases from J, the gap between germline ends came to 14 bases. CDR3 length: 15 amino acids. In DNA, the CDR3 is TGTGCCAGTGAAAGTGCTGCCAGCTCCTACAATGAGCAGTTCTTC. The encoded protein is CASESAASSYNEQFF.

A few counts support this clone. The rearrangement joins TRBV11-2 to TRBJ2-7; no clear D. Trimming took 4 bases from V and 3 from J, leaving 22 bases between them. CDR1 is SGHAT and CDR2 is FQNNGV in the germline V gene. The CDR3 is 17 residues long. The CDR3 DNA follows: TGTGCCAGCAGCTCTATTACTACTCCCACTATGAACTACGAGCAGTACTTC. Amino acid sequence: CASSSITTPTMNYEQYF.

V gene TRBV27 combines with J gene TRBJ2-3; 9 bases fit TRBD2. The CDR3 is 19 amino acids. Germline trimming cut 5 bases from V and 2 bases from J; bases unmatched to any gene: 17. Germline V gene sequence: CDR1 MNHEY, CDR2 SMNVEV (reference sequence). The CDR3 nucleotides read TGTGCCAGCAGTCTAAAGGATCGGGCGGGAGGGCCTGACACAGATACGCAGTATTTT. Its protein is CASSLKDRAGGPDTDTQYF.

CDR3 sequence: CASSRLTGDIYEQYF. The DNA for the CDR3 is TGTGCCAGCAGCCGATTGACAGGGGACATCTACGAGCAGTACTTC. The chain recombines TRBV14 with TRBJ2-7, with TRBD1 identical over 8 bases. The junction had 8 bases not matched to a gene; V was cut back by 4 bases and J by 3 bases. Germline assignment: CDR1 SGHDN and CDR2 FVKESK. The CDR3 spans 15 residues. The whole variable domain, filled in from reference TRBV14 and TRBJ2-7, reads EAGVTQFPSHSVIEKGQTVTLRCDPISGHDNLYWYRRVMGKEIKFLLHFVKESKQDESGMPNNRFLAERTGGTYSTLKVQPAELEDSGVYFCASSRLTGDIYEQYFGPGTRLTVT.

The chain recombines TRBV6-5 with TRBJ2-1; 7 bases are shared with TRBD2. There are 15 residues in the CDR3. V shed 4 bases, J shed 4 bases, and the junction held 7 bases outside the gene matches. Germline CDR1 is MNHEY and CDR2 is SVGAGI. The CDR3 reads CASSFRRGIYNEQFF. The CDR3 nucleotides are TGTGCCAGCAGTTTTCGGCGGGGGATATACAATGAGCAGTTCTTC.